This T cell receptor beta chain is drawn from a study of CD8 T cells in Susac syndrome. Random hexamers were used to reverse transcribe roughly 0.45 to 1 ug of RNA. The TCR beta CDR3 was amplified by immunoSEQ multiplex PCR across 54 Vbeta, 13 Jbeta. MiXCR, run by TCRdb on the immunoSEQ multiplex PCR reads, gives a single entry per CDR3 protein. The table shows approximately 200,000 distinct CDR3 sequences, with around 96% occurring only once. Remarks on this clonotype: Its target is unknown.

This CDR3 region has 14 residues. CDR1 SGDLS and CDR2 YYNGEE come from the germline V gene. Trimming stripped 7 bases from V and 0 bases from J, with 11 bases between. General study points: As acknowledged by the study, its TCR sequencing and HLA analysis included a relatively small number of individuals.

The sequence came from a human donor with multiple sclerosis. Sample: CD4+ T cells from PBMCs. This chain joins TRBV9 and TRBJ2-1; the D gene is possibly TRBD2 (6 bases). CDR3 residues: CASGERASYNEQFF. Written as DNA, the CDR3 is TGTGCCAGCGGGGAGCGGGCCTCCTACAATGAGCAGTTCTTC.